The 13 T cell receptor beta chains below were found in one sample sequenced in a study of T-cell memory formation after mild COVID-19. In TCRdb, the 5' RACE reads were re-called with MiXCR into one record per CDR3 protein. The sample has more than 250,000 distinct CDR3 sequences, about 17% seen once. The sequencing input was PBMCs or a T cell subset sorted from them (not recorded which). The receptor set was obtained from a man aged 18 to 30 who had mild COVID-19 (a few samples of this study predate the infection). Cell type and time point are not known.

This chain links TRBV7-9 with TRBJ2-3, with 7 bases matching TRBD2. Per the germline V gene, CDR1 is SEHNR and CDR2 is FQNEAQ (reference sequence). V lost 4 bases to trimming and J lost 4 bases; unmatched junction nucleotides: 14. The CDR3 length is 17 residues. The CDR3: CASSSQLWAGRADTQYF. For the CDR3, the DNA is TGTGCCAGCAGCTCGCAGCTTTGGGCAGGGAGGGCAGATACGCAGTATTTT.

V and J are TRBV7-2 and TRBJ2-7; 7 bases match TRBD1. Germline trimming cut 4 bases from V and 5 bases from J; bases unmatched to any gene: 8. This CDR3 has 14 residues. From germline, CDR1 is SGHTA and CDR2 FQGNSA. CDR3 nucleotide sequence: TGTGCCAGCAGCTCCTACAGGGGCCAAGACGAGCAGTACTTC. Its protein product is CASSSYRGQDEQYF.

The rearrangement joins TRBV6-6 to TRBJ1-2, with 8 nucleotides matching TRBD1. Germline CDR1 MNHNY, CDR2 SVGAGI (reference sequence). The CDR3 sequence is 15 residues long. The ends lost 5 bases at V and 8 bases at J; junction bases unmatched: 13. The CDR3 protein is CASSPYRTGNDGYTF. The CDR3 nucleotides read TGTGCCAGCAGTCCCTATCGGACAGGGAATGACGGCTACACCTTC.

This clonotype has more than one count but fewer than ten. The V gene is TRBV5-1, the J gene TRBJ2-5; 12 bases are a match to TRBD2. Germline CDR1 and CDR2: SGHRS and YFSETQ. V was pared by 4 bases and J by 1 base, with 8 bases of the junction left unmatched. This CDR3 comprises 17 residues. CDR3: CASSPHLAGGGQETQYF. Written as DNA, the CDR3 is TGCGCCAGCAGCCCGCACCTAGCGGGGGGGGGCCAAGAGACCCAGTACTTC.

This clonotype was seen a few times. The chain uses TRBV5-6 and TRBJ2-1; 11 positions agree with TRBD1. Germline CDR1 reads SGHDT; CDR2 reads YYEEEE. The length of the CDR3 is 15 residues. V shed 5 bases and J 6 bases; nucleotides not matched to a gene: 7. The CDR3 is CASSSGQGARNEQFF. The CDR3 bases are TGTGCCAGCAGTTCTGGACAGGGGGCGCGCAATGAGCAGTTCTTC.

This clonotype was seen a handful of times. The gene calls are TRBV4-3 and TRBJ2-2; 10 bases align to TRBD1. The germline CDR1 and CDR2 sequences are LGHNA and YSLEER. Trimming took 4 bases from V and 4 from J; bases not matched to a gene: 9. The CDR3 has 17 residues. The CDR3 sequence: CASSPGLGDRGTGELFF. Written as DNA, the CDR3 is TGCGCCAGCAGCCCTGGCTTGGGGGACAGGGGCACCGGGGAGCTGTTTTTT.

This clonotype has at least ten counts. The DNA of the CDR3 is TGTGCCAGCAGCCAGTCCGACAGGGGCTTTGGACAGCCCCAGCATTTT. It encodes CASSQSDRGFGQPQHF. The chain has TRBV3-1 and TRBJ1-5; 8 bases are shared with TRBD1. V shed 3 bases and J 7 bases; nucleotides not matched to a gene: 11. This CDR3 is built from 16 residues. The V gene's germline CDR1 is LGHDT and CDR2 YNNKEL (reference sequence).

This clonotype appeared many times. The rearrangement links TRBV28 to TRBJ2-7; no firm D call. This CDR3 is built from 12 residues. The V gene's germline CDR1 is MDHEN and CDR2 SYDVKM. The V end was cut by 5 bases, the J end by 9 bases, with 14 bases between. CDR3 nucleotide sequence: TGTGCCAGCAGTACCTATGGGGTAGGGCAGTACGTC. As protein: CASSTYGVGQYV.

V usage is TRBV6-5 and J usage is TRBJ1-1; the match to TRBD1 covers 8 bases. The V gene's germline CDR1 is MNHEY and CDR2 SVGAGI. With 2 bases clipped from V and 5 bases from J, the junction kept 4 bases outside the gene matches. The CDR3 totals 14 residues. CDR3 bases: TGTGCCAGCAGTTACCACGGGACAGGAACTGAAGCTTTCTTT. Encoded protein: CASSYHGTGTEAFF.

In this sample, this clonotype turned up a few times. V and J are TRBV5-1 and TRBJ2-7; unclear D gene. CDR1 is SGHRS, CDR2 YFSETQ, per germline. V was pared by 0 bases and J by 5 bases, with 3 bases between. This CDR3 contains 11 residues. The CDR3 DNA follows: TGCGCCAGCAGCTTGGTCAACGAGCAGTACTTC. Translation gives CASSLVNEQYF.

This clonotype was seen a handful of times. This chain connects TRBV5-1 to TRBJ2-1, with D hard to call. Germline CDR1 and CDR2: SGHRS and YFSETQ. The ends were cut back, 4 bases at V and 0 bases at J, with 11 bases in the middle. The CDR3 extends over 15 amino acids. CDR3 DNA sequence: TGCGCCAGCAGCGTGGATCCTAGCTCCTACAATGAGCAGTTCTTC. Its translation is CASSVDPSSYNEQFF.

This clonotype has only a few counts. For the CDR3, the DNA is TGTGCCAGCAGCTTCGACAGGGCACGGACCCAGTACTTC. It encodes CASSFDRARTQYF. This chain uses TRBV7-2 with TRBJ2-5, with TRBD1 matching over 7 bases. Germline loops: CDR1 SGHTA, CDR2 FQGNSA. The CDR3 length is 13 residues. Germline trimming cut 3 bases from V and 7 bases from J; bases unmatched to any gene: 5. Supplemented by reference TRBV7-2 and TRBJ2-5, the full variable domain reads GAGVSQSPSNKVTEKGKDVELRCDPISGHTALYWYRQSLGQGLEFLIYFQGNSAPDKSGLPSDRFSAERTGGSVSTLTIQRTQQEDSAVYLCASSFDRARTQYFGPGTRLLVL.

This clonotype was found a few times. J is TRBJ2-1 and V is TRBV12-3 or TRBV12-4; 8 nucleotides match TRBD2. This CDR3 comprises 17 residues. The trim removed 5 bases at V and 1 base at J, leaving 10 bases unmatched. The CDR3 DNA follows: TGTGCCAGCAGTCGGGAGGGGCGGGGGGCATCCTACAATGAGCAGTTCTTC. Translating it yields CASSREGRGASYNEQFF.